This T cell receptor (beta chain) is drawn from a study of CD4 T cells in relation to SARS-CoV-2 and coronaviruses. Study-wide points: This crossreactivity analysis covered spike protein alone, no other viral proteins.

Comment on this clone: Its cognate antigen is unknown.

The unexposed donors gave CD4+ T cells in about 2011-2019, prior to COVID-19. Sequencing was performed with immunoSEQ multiplex PCR; in TCRdb, only in-frame clones are kept and a portion is missing. The repertoire consists of tens of thousands of clones, with approximately 93% occurring once and the leading ten covering approximately 0.21%. This TCR was recovered from a human donor in good health. Sequencing used naive CD4+ T cells from PBMCs. The subset here: naive CD4+ T cells isolated by negative enrichment.

The CDR3 loop reads CASSLIGRGYQPQHF. The CDR3 DNA reads TGTGCCAGCAGCTTAATAGGTAGGGGGTATCAGCCCCAGCATTTT. V and J are TRBV5-8 and TRBJ1-5, with D possibly matching TRBD1 (6 bases). CDR3 length equals 15 residues. V was shortened by 2 bases and J by 5 bases, with 14 bases between the two germline ends. Germline CDR1 and CDR2: SGHTS and YDEGEE.